This section outlines one T cell receptor (beta chain) sequence together with its context. The CDR3 has 13 amino acids. In germline, CDR1 is KGHSH, CDR2 LQKENI. The J segment lost 7 bases and the V segment lost 5 bases, leaving 4 bases of the junction unmatched. Per the original data handling: Scientists estimated how many nucleated cells there were by amplifying reference gene primers. TCRdb's copy holds only in-frame clones and misses some; the assay was immunoSEQ multiplex PCR. V, J and clone size reflect that table, while D and trimming were determined from the DNA. The table includes roughly 90,000 clones, 85% to 90% detected once. This record belongs to a study of blood T cell repertoires in COVID-19. Study-wide context: Acute and convalescent COVID-19 samples came from the United States, Italy and Spain. PBMCs, B-cell-depleted T cells, or T cells were the source of the cDNA or gDNA that made up the material.

This TCR derives from a human donor with active COVID-19. The donor label of this sample is uncertain. The chain is built from TRBV18 and TRBJ2-7; 11 bases map to TRBD1. The sequencing input was peripheral blood. The CDR3 is CASSSGQGEEQYF. CDR3 coding DNA: TGTGCCAGCTCATCGGGACAGGGGGAAGAGCAGTACTTC.